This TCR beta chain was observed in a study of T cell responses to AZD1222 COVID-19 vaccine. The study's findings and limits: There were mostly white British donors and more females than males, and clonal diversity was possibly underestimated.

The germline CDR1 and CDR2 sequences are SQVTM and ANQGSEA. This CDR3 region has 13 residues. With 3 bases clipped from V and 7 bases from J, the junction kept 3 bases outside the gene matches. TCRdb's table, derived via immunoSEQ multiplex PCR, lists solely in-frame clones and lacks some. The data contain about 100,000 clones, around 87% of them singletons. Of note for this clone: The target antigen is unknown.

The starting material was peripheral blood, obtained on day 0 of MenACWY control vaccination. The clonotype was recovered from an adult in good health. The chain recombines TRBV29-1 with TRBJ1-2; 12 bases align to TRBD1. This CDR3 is CSVEGQGAPGYTF. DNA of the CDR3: TGCAGCGTTGAGGGACAGGGGGCGCCTGGCTACACCTTC.